Below, one T cell receptor beta chain is given with its context. The antigen is unknown. The data derive from a study of CD8 T cells in ankylosing spondylitis. Quantitative 5'-RACE with molecular barcodes generated TCR beta libraries. TCRdb re-analysed the 5' RACE reads in MiXCR, keeping a single row per CDR3 protein. This sample has roughly 250,000 distinct CDR3 sequences, with under 12% found just once. The V and J ends lost 6 bases and 2 bases, in that order; junction bases with no gene match: 9. The CDR3 extends over 16 amino acids. The germline CDR1 and CDR2 sequences are MNHEY and SMNVEV (reference sequence). Study-wide results and limits: Disease-linked clones were CD8+ and relatively rare in peripheral blood. What appeared characteristic of ankylosing spondylitis blood was a TCR beta motif of fewer than ten highly homologous variants.

This TCR came from a male donor with ankylosing spondylitis or in good health (not recorded which). The chain carries TRBV27 and TRBJ2-3; 9 bases agree with TRBD2. Specimen: blood, either unsorted or a sorted T cell fraction (not recorded which). The CDR3 DNA is TGTGCCAGCAGCCAAGCGGGGGGACCCTACACAGATACGCAGTATTTT. This gives the protein CASSQAGGPYTDTQYF.